A selection of T cell receptor beta chains follows, all from one sample in a study of blood T cell repertoires in COVID-19. Repertoires were generated with immunoSEQ multiplex PCR, while TCRdb's copy carries only in-frame clones and drops some. The sample consists of some 300,000 clones, approximately 88% of them appearing once. The specimen was peripheral blood. The receptor source for this set is a woman in her thirties who had recovered from COVID-19. CDR3s leave out the opening cysteine and the closing phenylalanine or tryptophan. The D gene is left open where the match is weak.

>-|TRBV19
ASSPQYRYEQY
>-|TRBV5-1
ASSPEGGGSGELF
>-|TRBV27
ASSRRNSYEQY
>TRBD2|TRBV4-2
ASSLTSGGEGTQY
>TRBD1|TRBV11-2
ASSYSGQLQSPLH
>TRBD1|TRBV4-2
ASSQEQGQSSYEQY
>TRBD1|TRBV6-1
ASSDGTVMNTEAF
>-|TRBV19
ASSHFSRENTGELF
>-|TRBV19
ASSNGASADTQY
>-|TRBV7-2
ASSGQMNEQF
>-|TRBV28
ASSPDTASGYT
>-|TRBV7-2
ASSLGGAGQPQH
>-|TRBV2
ASSEAPGNQPQH
>TRBD2|TRBV27
ASSLAGGPDTQY
>-|TRBV4-2
ASSPSAQLFTEQY
>TRBD2|TRBV5-1
ASSPGLAGSTDTQY
>TRBD2|TRBV7-3
ASSLGLAGADTQY
>-|TRBV6-6
ASSSTLSGAGELF
>-|TRBV3-1/TRBV3-2
ASSQDTPWGGNQPQH
>-|TRBV12-3/TRBV12-4
ASSLRRQTEAF
>-|TRBV12-2
ASRLVAGYEQY
>TRBD1|TRBV5-5
ASSGGTGNGYT
>TRBD1|TRBV15
ATREQGARLF
>TRBD1|TRBV7-9
ASSLGQDNEKLF
>TRBD2|TRBV9
ASSVGSGGITDTQY
>-|TRBV4-1
ASSQENRAWDTEAF
>TRBD1|TRBV5-8
ASSTGANNSPLH
>-|TRBV27
ASKKVTASSSTNEKLF
>-|TRBV7-9
ASSPGGNQPQH
>-|TRBV4-1
ASSQEGRGNQPQH
>-|TRBV3-1/TRBV3-2
ASSQAWGGYTIY